Listed below are T cell receptor beta chains from one sample, sequenced in a study of blood T cell repertoires in COVID-19. TCRdb's copy holds only in-frame clones and misses some; the assay was immunoSEQ multiplex PCR. The sample shows about 100,000 clones, 88% of them seen only once. The specimen sequenced was peripheral blood. These receptors were taken from a human donor in a cohort sampled during active COVID-19. Both conserved end residues are part of each CDR3. The order of the fields is D gene, CDR3 length, J gene, V gene, clone size, CDR3 DNA, CDR3 protein. A D gene is named only where the DNA matches it firmly. Size values are once, few and many counts, or a class for expanded clones, and some rows have none.

d_gene: .
len: 13
j_gene: TRBJ2-3
v_gene: TRBV29-1
abundance: .
CDR3nt: TGCAGCGTTGACGGGACTAGCACAGATACGCAGTATTTT
CDR3aa: CSVDGTSTDTQYF

d_gene: TRBD2
len: 17
j_gene: TRBJ2-1
v_gene: TRBV7-2
abundance: .
CDR3nt: TGTGCCAGCAGCTCCCTAGCGGGAGGGTCATCCTACAATGAGCAGTTCTTC
CDR3aa: CASSSLAGGSSYNEQFF

d_gene: TRBD1
len: 16
j_gene: TRBJ1-2
v_gene: TRBV5-4
abundance: .
CDR3nt: TGTGCCAGCAGCATGGGGGGCACACAGGGGCTGACTGGCTACACCTTC
CDR3aa: CASSMGGTQGLTGYTF

d_gene: .
len: 15
j_gene: TRBJ2-3
v_gene: TRBV19
abundance: .
CDR3nt: TGTGCCAGTAGCTCAGCCCACAGCCCGTCAGATACGCAGTATTTT
CDR3aa: CASSSAHSPSDTQYF

d_gene: .
len: 13
j_gene: TRBJ1-2
v_gene: TRBV6-5
abundance: .
CDR3nt: TGTGCCAGCAGTTTGGCAGGGCCCTATGGCTACACCTTC
CDR3aa: CASSLAGPYGYTF

d_gene: .
len: 14
j_gene: TRBJ2-7
v_gene: TRBV10-1
abundance: .
CDR3nt: TGCGCCAGCAGTGAGTCTCCGTCCGGGTACGAGCAGTACTTC
CDR3aa: CASSESPSGYEQYF

d_gene: TRBD1
len: 15
j_gene: TRBJ1-4
v_gene: TRBV18
abundance: .
CDR3nt: TGTGCCAGCTCAGCCCAGGGGGCAACTAATGAAAAACTGTTTTTT
CDR3aa: CASSAQGATNEKLFF

d_gene: .
len: 13
j_gene: TRBJ2-1
v_gene: TRBV4-1
abundance: .
CDR3nt: TGCGCCAGCAGCCGAGGAGGGCGGAATGAGCAGTTCTTC
CDR3aa: CASSRGGRNEQFF

d_gene: .
len: 13
j_gene: TRBJ2-7
v_gene: TRBV6-6
abundance: .
CDR3nt: TGTGCCAGCAGTCACCCCTCTACCTACGAGCAGTACTTC
CDR3aa: CASSHPSTYEQYF

d_gene: TRBD2
len: 13
j_gene: TRBJ2-7
v_gene: TRBV14
abundance: .
CDR3nt: TGTGCCAGCAGCCAGGGACTAGTTCCCGAGCAGTACTTC
CDR3aa: CASSQGLVPEQYF

d_gene: TRBD1
len: 16
j_gene: TRBJ2-3
v_gene: TRBV28
abundance: once
CDR3nt: TGTGCCAGCAGCCCTAGGACAGGGCGAAGCACAGATACGCAGTATTTT
CDR3aa: CASSPRTGRSTDTQYF

d_gene: TRBD2
len: 15
j_gene: TRBJ2-1
v_gene: TRBV4-1
abundance: .
CDR3nt: TGCGCCAGCAGCCCCCAAGCGGGGGAGGGCAATGAGCAGTTCTTC
CDR3aa: CASSPQAGEGNEQFF

d_gene: .
len: 14
j_gene: TRBJ1-2
v_gene: TRBV29-1
abundance: .
CDR3nt: TGCAGCGTTACGACAGACCCGGGGGGCTATGGCTACACCTTC
CDR3aa: CSVTTDPGGYGYTF

d_gene: .
len: 15
j_gene: TRBJ1-4
v_gene: TRBV6-5
abundance: .
CDR3nt: TGTGCCAGCAGTTACCATGGGGGCAGAGGGGAAAAACTGTTTTTT
CDR3aa: CASSYHGGRGEKLFF

d_gene: .
len: 14
j_gene: TRBJ1-5
v_gene: TRBV15
abundance: .
CDR3nt: TGTGCCACCAGCGCACCCGGCCAGGCACAGCCCCAGCATTTT
CDR3aa: CATSAPGQAQPQHF

d_gene: .
len: 12
j_gene: TRBJ1-2
v_gene: TRBV12-3/TRBV12-4
abundance: .
CDR3nt: TGTGCCAGCAGTTTTACAGGCTATGGCTACACCTTC
CDR3aa: CASSFTGYGYTF

d_gene: .
len: 14
j_gene: TRBJ1-1
v_gene: TRBV14
abundance: .
CDR3nt: TGTGCCAGCAGCCGACAGACTGCGAACACTGAAGCTTTCTTT
CDR3aa: CASSRQTANTEAFF

d_gene: TRBD1
len: 14
j_gene: TRBJ2-2
v_gene: TRBV6-5
abundance: .
CDR3nt: TGTGCCAGTGCCGGACAGGCGAACACCGGGGAGCTGTTTTTT
CDR3aa: CASAGQANTGELFF

d_gene: TRBD1
len: 14
j_gene: TRBJ2-7
v_gene: TRBV7-9
abundance: .
CDR3nt: TGTGCCAGCAGCCCGACAGGGTCGGGGCGCGAGCAGTACTTC
CDR3aa: CASSPTGSGREQYF

d_gene: TRBD1
len: 13
j_gene: TRBJ2-2
v_gene: TRBV30
abundance: .
CDR3nt: TGTGCCGGGGACAGAGCGAACACCGGGGAGCTGTTTTTT
CDR3aa: CAGDRANTGELFF

d_gene: .
len: 17
j_gene: TRBJ1-5
v_gene: TRBV4-1
abundance: .
CDR3nt: TGCGCCAGCAGCCAACGATTGGGGGTTGAGGGGGATCAGCCCCAGCATTTT
CDR3aa: CASSQRLGVEGDQPQHF

d_gene: .
len: 10
j_gene: TRBJ2-3
v_gene: TRBV10-2
abundance: .
CDR3nt: TGCGCCAGCAGCCAAGATACGCAGTATTTT
CDR3aa: CASSQDTQYF

d_gene: TRBD1
len: 20
j_gene: TRBJ1-1
v_gene: TRBV10-1
abundance: .
CDR3nt: TGCGCCAGCACTCCGGCCCCCGACAGGGGTCGACTAAGATCACTGACTGAAGCTTTCTTT
CDR3aa: CASTPAPDRGRLRSLTEAFF

d_gene: TRBD2
len: 15
j_gene: TRBJ2-5
v_gene: TRBV3-1/TRBV3-2
abundance: .
CDR3nt: TGTGCCAGCAGCCTTAGCGGGAGGTTAGGAGAGACCCAGTACTTC
CDR3aa: CASSLSGRLGETQYF

d_gene: .
len: 15
j_gene: TRBJ2-1
v_gene: TRBV9
abundance: .
CDR3nt: TGTGCCAGCAGCGTACACAGGGCCGAGTACAATGAGCAGTTCTTC
CDR3aa: CASSVHRAEYNEQFF

d_gene: TRBD1
len: 15
j_gene: TRBJ2-1
v_gene: TRBV27
abundance: .
CDR3nt: TGTGCCAGCAGTCTCCGACAGGGGATTTACAATGAGCAGTTCTTC
CDR3aa: CASSLRQGIYNEQFF

d_gene: .
len: 13
j_gene: TRBJ2-7
v_gene: TRBV19
abundance: .
CDR3nt: TGTGCCAGTAGTATGGGCCAGCAATACGAGCAGTACTTC
CDR3aa: CASSMGQQYEQYF

d_gene: .
len: 15
j_gene: TRBJ2-6
v_gene: TRBV6-5
abundance: .
CDR3nt: TGTGCCAGCACTACCTCAACCTCTGGGGCCAACGTCCTGACTTTC
CDR3aa: CASTTSTSGANVLTF

d_gene: TRBD1
len: 15
j_gene: TRBJ1-2
v_gene: TRBV10-3
abundance: .
CDR3nt: TGTGCCACGGAGCCGGGACAGGGGACTAACTATGGCTACACCTTC
CDR3aa: CATEPGQGTNYGYTF

d_gene: .
len: 15
j_gene: TRBJ2-5
v_gene: TRBV9
abundance: .
CDR3nt: TGTGCCAGCAGCGTATCAGGGGGGACTCAAGAGACCCAGTACTTC
CDR3aa: CASSVSGGTQETQYF

d_gene: .
len: 15
j_gene: TRBJ1-2
v_gene: TRBV19
abundance: .
CDR3nt: TGTGCCAGTACCCCATTCAGGCCGGGGAGCTATGGCTACACCTTC
CDR3aa: CASTPFRPGSYGYTF

d_gene: .
len: 16
j_gene: TRBJ1-2
v_gene: TRBV25-1
abundance: .
CDR3nt: TGTGCCAGCAGTGAGGTTGGGGGGGGGAGCCATTATGGCTACACCTTC
CDR3aa: CASSEVGGGSHYGYTF

d_gene: TRBD1
len: 16
j_gene: TRBJ2-1
v_gene: TRBV6-6
abundance: .
CDR3nt: TGTGCCAGTTTAACGGGTCCGGGACAGCCGGACAATGAGCAGTTCTTC
CDR3aa: CASLTGPGQPDNEQFF

d_gene: .
len: 15
j_gene: TRBJ1-5
v_gene: TRBV10-2
abundance: once
CDR3nt: TGCGCCAGCAGTGGCCAGGATGGCAAAAGGCAGCCCCAGCATTTT
CDR3aa: CASSGQDGKRQPQHF

d_gene: TRBD1
len: 13
j_gene: TRBJ1-4
v_gene: TRBV28
abundance: .
CDR3nt: TGTGCCAGCAGAAGGAGACAGGGGGTAGGACTGTTTTTT
CDR3aa: CASRRRQGVGLFF

d_gene: TRBD1
len: 14
j_gene: TRBJ1-2
v_gene: TRBV5-1
abundance: .
CDR3nt: TGCGCCAGCAGCCGAGGACAGGTTAACTATGGCTACACCTTC
CDR3aa: CASSRGQVNYGYTF

d_gene: .
len: 16
j_gene: TRBJ2-7
v_gene: TRBV27
abundance: .
CDR3nt: TGTGCCAGCAGCCCCGACAGGGCGGGGAGGCCCTACGAGCAGTACTTC
CDR3aa: CASSPDRAGRPYEQYF

d_gene: TRBD2
len: 15
j_gene: TRBJ2-7
v_gene: TRBV5-1
abundance: once
CDR3nt: TGCGCCAGCAGCCCCGGACTAGCGGGAGGAAGCGAGCAGTACTTC
CDR3aa: CASSPGLAGGSEQYF

d_gene: .
len: 16
j_gene: TRBJ1-3
v_gene: TRBV5-1
abundance: .
CDR3nt: TGCGCCAGCAGCTTAGGGGGGGTGAACTCTGGAAACACCATATATTTT
CDR3aa: CASSLGGVNSGNTIYF

d_gene: TRBD1
len: 16
j_gene: TRBJ1-6
v_gene: TRBV4-1
abundance: .
CDR3nt: TGCGCCAGCAGCCAAGACGGTAACAGGGGCTTCTCACCCCTCCACTTT
CDR3aa: CASSQDGNRGFSPLHF

d_gene: TRBD2
len: 15
j_gene: TRBJ2-1
v_gene: TRBV3-1/TRBV3-2
abundance: .
CDR3nt: TGTGCCAGCAGCCAAGTTAGCGGGAGTACCAATGAGCAGTTCTTC
CDR3aa: CASSQVSGSTNEQFF

d_gene: TRBD1
len: 15
j_gene: TRBJ1-1
v_gene: TRBV6-5
abundance: .
CDR3nt: TGTGCCAGCAGTTACTCGACAGGGTTAAACACTGAAGCTTTCTTT
CDR3aa: CASSYSTGLNTEAFF

d_gene: .
len: 13
j_gene: TRBJ2-1
v_gene: TRBV15
abundance: .
CDR3nt: TGTGCCACCAGAGGGCAGGGGTACAATGAGCAGTTCTTC
CDR3aa: CATRGQGYNEQFF

d_gene: .
len: 15
j_gene: TRBJ2-7
v_gene: TRBV6-5
abundance: .
CDR3nt: TGTGCCAGCAGCTATGACAGCTCGGCGGCCTACGAGCAGTACTTC
CDR3aa: CASSYDSSAAYEQYF

d_gene: TRBD2
len: 16
j_gene: TRBJ2-7
v_gene: TRBV30
abundance: .
CDR3nt: TGTGCCTGGAGTGTACGCGGTAGCGGGAGAACAACCGAGCAGTACTTC
CDR3aa: CAWSVRGSGRTTEQYF

d_gene: .
len: 18
j_gene: TRBJ1-5
v_gene: TRBV19
abundance: .
CDR3nt: TGTGCCAGTAGTATCCCCAGTCGCAGGGCCGACCCACAGCAGCCCCAGCATTTT
CDR3aa: CASSIPSRRADPQQPQHF

d_gene: TRBD1
len: 15
j_gene: TRBJ2-2
v_gene: TRBV2
abundance: .
CDR3nt: TGTGCCAGCAGTGAAAACAGGGGGAACACCGGGGAGCTGTTTTTT
CDR3aa: CASSENRGNTGELFF

d_gene: TRBD2
len: 16
j_gene: TRBJ2-1
v_gene: TRBV19
abundance: .
CDR3nt: TGTGCCAGTAGTCTCATAGCGGGAGTCGCCTACAATGAGCAGTTCTTC
CDR3aa: CASSLIAGVAYNEQFF

d_gene: TRBD1
len: 16
j_gene: TRBJ2-2
v_gene: TRBV7-3
abundance: .
CDR3nt: TGTGCCAGCAGCTTAGGGGGACAGGGATACACCGGGGAGCTGTTTTTT
CDR3aa: CASSLGGQGYTGELFF

d_gene: .
len: 15
j_gene: TRBJ2-1
v_gene: TRBV28
abundance: .
CDR3nt: TGTGCCAGCAGTTTGGCATTCTCCTCCTACAATGAGCAGTTCTTC
CDR3aa: CASSLAFSSYNEQFF

d_gene: .
len: 14
j_gene: TRBJ2-2
v_gene: TRBV6-1
abundance: .
CDR3nt: TGTGCCAGCAGTGACAGTTCTAACACCGGGGAGCTGTTTTTT
CDR3aa: CASSDSSNTGELFF

d_gene: .
len: 14
j_gene: TRBJ2-7
v_gene: TRBV11-2
abundance: .
CDR3nt: TGTGCCAGCAGCCCGAGGAGTTACCCCTACGAGCAGTACTTC
CDR3aa: CASSPRSYPYEQYF

d_gene: .
len: 14
j_gene: TRBJ2-7
v_gene: TRBV9
abundance: .
CDR3nt: TGTGCCAGCAGCCCCACCGTGGGCAGCTACGAGCAGTACTTC
CDR3aa: CASSPTVGSYEQYF